The next 23 T cell receptor beta chains were all read from a single sample in a study of blood T cell repertoires in COVID-19. Using immunoSEQ multiplex PCR, the repertoire was profiled, and TCRdb retains in-frame clones only, with some absent. This table holds 200,000 to 250,000 clones, roughly 85% found once. The sample consisted of peripheral blood. These receptors came from a woman between 65 and 79 years old with COVID-19, enrolled during active disease.

The J gene is TRBJ2-1, the V gene TRBV5-8; tentatively, D is TRBD2 (5 bases). CDR1 is SGHTS and CDR2 is YDEGEE in the germline V gene. This CDR3 has 15 amino acids. Trimming stripped 0 bases from V and 1 base from J, with 8 bases between. For the CDR3, the DNA is TGTGCCAGCAGCTTGGACCGGGGATCCTACAATGAGCAGTTCTTC. Translated, it gives CASSLDRGSYNEQFF.

The rearrangement links TRBV19 to TRBJ2-2, with 7 nucleotides matching TRBD1. V trimming: 10 bases; J trimming: 6 bases; junction bases outside the gene matches: 11. The CDR3 consists of 14 residues. Germline loops: CDR1 LNHDA, CDR2 SQIVND (reference sequence). The CDR3 sequence is CATPVRQGAGELFF. The CDR3 region has the DNA TGTGCCACCCCTGTACGGCAGGGGGCCGGGGAGCTGTTTTTT.

This clone appeared once. CDR3 sequence reads: CASSEDSLTYNEQFF. The CDR3, as DNA: TGTGCCAGCAGCGAGGACAGTCTCACCTACAATGAGCAGTTCTTC. The V gene is TRBV11-3, the J gene TRBJ2-1; weak D call: TRBD1 (6 bases). The CDR3 runs to 15 residues. Germline V gene lookup returns CDR1 SGHNT and CDR2 YENEEA. V gave up 5 bases and J gave up 2 bases, with 13 bases separating them.

V is TRBV5-4 and J is TRBJ2-3, with 12 positions matching TRBD2. The CDR3 length is 19 residues. J gave up 3 bases and V 0 bases, and 11 bases lay outside the gene matches. CDR1 is SGHNT and CDR2 is YYREEE in the germline V gene (reference sequence). In nucleotides, the CDR3 is TGTGCCAGCAGCTTGGCCTGGCCTAGCGGGGGGGCTAGGACAGATACGCAGTATTTT. Protein: CASSLAWPSGGARTDTQYF.

The rearrangement joins TRBV4-3 to TRBJ2-3, with TRBD1 matching over 11 bases. CDR1 and CDR2 from the germline V gene are LGHNA and YSLEER. CDR3 size: 20 residues. J lost 5 bases, V lost 2 bases, and 18 bases had no gene match. CDR3 nucleotide sequence: TGCGCCAGCAGCCAAACGAGGACAGGGGGCCTCATAGGTTATGAAGATACGCAGTATTTT. It is translated as CASSQTRTGGLIGYEDTQYF.

The chain recombines TRBV24-1 with TRBJ2-5; a weak D match, TRBD2 (5 bases). Germline CDR1 is KGHDR and CDR2 is SFDVKD. The CDR3 sequence is 14 residues long. V lost 2 bases and J lost 5, with 11 bases in between. The CDR3: CATSDWERKETQYF. The CDR3 DNA reads as TGTGCCACCAGTGATTGGGAGAGGAAGGAGACCCAGTACTTC.

The gene calls are TRBV19 and TRBJ2-3, with 7 bases that match TRBD2. The CDR3 sequence is 13 residues long. J gave up 3 bases and V 7 bases, and 4 bases lay outside the gene matches. CDR1 is LNHDA, CDR2 SQIVND, per germline (reference sequence). CDR3 amino acids: CASKRAGTDTQYF. The CDR3 bases are TGTGCCAGTAAAAGAGCGGGGACAGATACGCAGTATTTT. Combining the CDR3 with reference TRBV19 and TRBJ2-3 gives the whole variable domain DGGITQSPKYLFRKEGQNVTLSCEQNLNHDAMYWYRQDPGQGLRLIYYSQIVNDFQKGDIAEGYSVSREKKESFPLTVTSAQKNPTAFYLCASKRAGTDTQYFGPGTRLTVL.

The genes are TRBV19 and TRBJ1-5; D remains unclear. Trimming cost V 1 base and J 7 bases, with 20 bases left between them. CDR3 size: 17 residues. The germline CDR1 and CDR2 sequences are LNHDA and SQIVND (reference sequence). CDR3 coding DNA: TGTGCCAGTAGTATAGTAGCAGGACGGGGTTTTGGACAGCCCCAGCATTTT. It specifies CASSIVAGRGFGQPQHF.

This clone was observed once. V and J are TRBV9 and TRBJ2-3; a possible D gene is TRBD1 (6 bases). Germline V gene sequence: CDR1 SGDLS, CDR2 YYNGEE. There are 13 residues in the CDR3. The ends were cut back, 3 bases at V and 2 bases at J, with 7 bases in the middle. The CDR3 DNA follows: TGTGCCAGCAGCGGGGACATCACAGATACGCAGTATTTT. Protein product: CASSGDITDTQYF.

This clone was seen only once. This chain links TRBV11-2 with TRBJ2-2; 10 bases agree with TRBD1. Germline CDR1 SGHAT, CDR2 FQNNGV. This CDR3 comprises 19 residues. V dropped 1 base and J dropped 5; count of bases not matched to a gene: 13. The CDR3 loop is CASSLVFQMWTGGTGELFF. The CDR3 coding sequence is TGTGCCAGCAGCTTAGTATTTCAGATGTGGACAGGGGGTACCGGGGAGCTGTTTTTT.

This clone has just a few counts. V and J are TRBV11-2 and TRBJ2-3; a weak D match, TRBD1 (5 bases). CDR1 and CDR2 from the germline V gene are SGHAT and FQNNGV. The V end was cut by 0 bases, the J end by 3 bases, with 13 bases between. The CDR3 has 16 amino acids. The CDR3 loop reads CASSLEGRVWTDTQYF. The CDR3, as DNA: TGTGCCAGCAGCTTAGAAGGCAGGGTTTGGACAGATACGCAGTATTTT.

The rearrangement links TRBV7-9 to TRBJ1-2; 7 bases are shared with TRBD1. The CDR3 totals 18 residues. Losses at the gene ends were 5 bases for V and 5 bases for J; bases not matched to a gene: 20. The germline gives CDR1 SEHNR, CDR2 FQNEAQ (reference sequence). CDR3 region: CASSPGRDSSKWGYGYTF. The CDR3 region has the DNA TGTGCCAGCAGCCCCGGCCGGGACAGCTCAAAGTGGGGGTATGGCTACACCTTC.

The gene calls are TRBV6-6 and TRBJ1-4; no firm D call. The V gene lost 0 bases and the J gene lost 7 bases, with 3 bases spanning the gap. Germline lookup yields CDR1 MNHNY and CDR2 SVGAGI (reference sequence). This CDR3 is 12 amino acids long. The DNA of the CDR3 is TGTGCCAGCAGTTACTCGAGTGAAAAACTGTTTTTT. Its protein is CASSYSSEKLFF.

This clone was seen just once. This chain uses TRBV19 with TRBJ1-2; tentative D call: TRBD1 (5 bases). The CDR3 is 13 residues long. V was trimmed by 5 bases and J by 4 bases, leaving 11 bases between them. Germline CDR1 LNHDA, CDR2 SQIVND (reference sequence). CDR3 nucleotides: TGTGCCAGTAGTCCAGGGTATAGCTATGGCTACACCTTC. Translating gives CASSPGYSYGYTF.

This clone was detected a few times. This chain uses TRBV6-5 with TRBJ1-2; TRBD1 matches at 9 bases. Germline loops: CDR1 MNHEY, CDR2 SVGAGI. This CDR3 comprises 16 residues. The V gene end was trimmed by 3 bases and the J gene end by 8 bases; junction bases not matched to a gene: 13. The CDR3 coding sequence is TGTGCCAGCAGTTATCTCCGCGGACAGGGGAGGGCCGGCTACACCTTC. Translated: CASSYLRGQGRAGYTF.

This clone was seen only once. The V gene is TRBV4-3, the J gene TRBJ1-5; D gene unclear. CDR1 and CDR2 from the germline V gene are LGHNA and YSLEER. This CDR3 is 13 amino acids long. V was trimmed by 0 bases and J by 7 bases, leaving 7 bases between them. The CDR3 coding sequence is TGCGCCAGCAGCCAAGATGCGAGGCAGCCCCAGCATTTT. It yields the protein CASSQDARQPQHF.

The sample holds a few counts of this clone. This sequence joins TRBV7-2 and TRBJ2-4; 9 nucleotides align to TRBD1. Germline V lookup: CDR1 SGHTA, CDR2 FQGNSA. V was clipped by 5 bases and J by 6 bases; unmatched bases: 11. The CDR3 has 16 amino acids. CDR3 in DNA: TGTGCCAGCAGCCCCATTAGGGGACAGGGCGGAAACATTCAGTACTTC. Its protein is CASSPIRGQGGNIQYF. Full variable domain (remainder filled in from reference TRBV7-2 and TRBJ2-4): GAGVSQSPSNKVTEKGKDVELRCDPISGHTALYWYRQSLGQGLEFLIYFQGNSAPDKSGLPSDRFSAERTGGSVSTLTIQRTQQEDSAVYLCASSPIRGQGGNIQYFGAGTRLSVL.

V and J are TRBV4-3 and TRBJ2-6; TRBD1 aligns across 7 bases. The CDR3 covers 20 residues. The germline gives CDR1 LGHNA, CDR2 YSLEER. Unmatched junction bases numbered 11, after V lost 0 bases and J lost 0 bases. Here the CDR3 DNA reads TGCGCCAGCAGCCAAGATTTCCCGACAGGGAGAGGCTCTGGGGCCAACGTCCTGACTTTC. It yields the protein CASSQDFPTGRGSGANVLTF.

This sequence joins TRBV29-1 and TRBJ1-2; TRBD1 agrees at 8 bases. Germline V gives CDR1 SQVTM, CDR2 ANQGSEA. Losses at the gene ends were 3 bases for V and 5 bases for J; bases not matched to a gene: 8. The CDR3 loop spans 14 amino acids. CDR3 bases: TGCAGCGTTGACAGGGGGCCAGAGGAGTATGGCTACACCTTC. Protein sequence: CSVDRGPEEYGYTF.

The V call is TRBV11-2, the J call TRBJ1-5; D remains unclear. V lost 2 bases and J 1 base, leaving 6 bases between the germline ends. The CDR3 spans 14 residues. CDR1 and CDR2 from the germline V gene are SGHAT and FQNNGV. The CDR3 is CASSLTGSNQPQHF. CDR3 nucleotide sequence: TGTGCCAGCAGCTTAACGGGAAGCAATCAGCCCCAGCATTTT. Full variable domain (rest looked up from reference TRBV11-2 and TRBJ1-5): EAGVAQSPRYKIIEKRQSVAFWCNPISGHATLYWYQQILGQGPKLLIQFQNNGVVDDSQLPKDRFSAERLKGVDSTLKIQPAKLEDSAVYLCASSLTGSNQPQHFGDGTRLSIL.

The chain joins TRBV7-3 to TRBJ2-1; no definite D call. V was shortened by 2 bases and J by 6 bases, with 8 bases between the two germline ends. The CDR3 consists of 13 residues. CDR1 is SGHTA and CDR2 is FQGTGA in the germline V gene. The CDR3 coding sequence is TGTGCCAGCAGCTTAGCCAGGTCCAATGAGCAGTTCTTC. Protein sequence: CASSLARSNEQFF.

The genes are TRBV7-6 and TRBJ1-2; 10 bases are shared with TRBD1. Germline V gene data show CDR1 as SGHVS and CDR2 as FNYEAQ. Germline trimming cut 5 bases from V and 6 bases from J; bases unmatched to any gene: 12. The CDR3 runs to 16 residues. Written as DNA, the CDR3 is TGTGCCAGCAGCAACTACCGGGACAGGGGAGATGATGGCTACACCTTC. Translating gives CASSNYRDRGDDGYTF.

This clone was observed a few times. The chain is built from TRBV7-9 and TRBJ1-5; D not resolved. The CDR3 is 15 residues long. From germline, CDR1 is SEHNR and CDR2 FQNEAQ (reference sequence). With 3 bases removed from V and 3 bases from J, the gap between germline ends came to 12 bases. CDR3 nucleotides: TGTGCCAGCAGCTTGGGGAATCGGGACAATCAGCCCCAGCATTTT. It translates to CASSLGNRDNQPQHF. The full variable domain, in which reference TRBV7-9 and TRBJ1-5 provide the parts outside the CDR3, is DTGVSQNPRHKITKRGQNVTFRCDPISEHNRLYWYRQTLGQGPEFLTYFQNEAQLEKSRLLSDRFSAERPKGSFSTLEIQRTEQGDSAMYLCASSLGNRDNQPQHFGDGTRLSIL.